These 7 T cell receptor beta chains came from one sample sequenced in a study of control samples from healthy donors and cancer patients. Libraries were prepared by immunoSEQ multiplex PCR; TCRdb keeps only in-frame clonotypes and omits some of them. The sample has over 150,000 clones, 94% seen once. Material for sequencing was blood. These TCRs come from a young woman in good health.

The chain carries TRBV7-3 and TRBJ1-1, with D unresolved. CDR3 size: 14 residues. The germline V gene encodes CDR1 SGHTA and CDR2 FQGTGA. V lost 2 bases, J lost 1 base, and 8 bases lay in between. The CDR3, as DNA: TGTGCCAGCAGCTTAGGTCCGGGGAACACTGAAGCTTTCTTT. Amino acids: CASSLGPGNTEAFF.

V is TRBV4-2 and J is TRBJ2-3; 8 bases are shared with TRBD2. Germline V lookup: CDR1 LGHNA, CDR2 YNFKEQ. After removal of 1 base from V and 0 bases from J, the junction contained 6 bases not matched to a gene. This CDR3 has 17 residues. Here the CDR3 reads CASSQGVAGSSTDTQYF. CDR3 coding DNA: TGTGCCAGCAGCCAAGGGGTAGCGGGATCTAGCACAGATACGCAGTATTTT.

This clone was seen just once. The V and J genes are TRBV6-9 and TRBJ2-7; D unclear. From germline, CDR1 is MNHGY and CDR2 SVAAGI. The germline V and J ends were trimmed by 4 bases and 9 bases, with 13 bases remaining between them. The CDR3 has 12 residues. The CDR3 loop reads CASSFPFDWQYF. The CDR3 nucleotides are TGTGCCAGCAGTTTCCCCTTCGATTGGCAGTACTTC.

This sequence joins TRBV7-2 and TRBJ2-1; 8 bases fit TRBD2. Germline lookup yields CDR1 SGHTA and CDR2 FQGNSA. V lost 1 base, J lost 6 bases, and 5 bases stayed unmatched. CDR3 size: 15 residues. CDR3 nucleotides: TGTGCCAGCAGCTTAGTACTAGCGGAGGCCAATGAGCAGTTCTTC. As protein: CASSLVLAEANEQFF.

The rearrangement links TRBV5-1 to TRBJ2-1; D not certain. The V end was cut by 4 bases, the J end by 7 bases, with 9 bases between. This CDR3 has 12 residues. In germline, CDR1 is SGHRS, CDR2 YFSETQ. CDR3 sequence (DNA): TGCGCCAGCAGCGTGGCCCTAAATGAGCAGTTCTTC. Translated: CASSVALNEQFF.

Remarks on this clone: The same CDR3 can be traced to other DNA sequences in this sample. The gene calls are TRBV19 and TRBJ1-5, with D perhaps TRBD1 (5 bases). In germline, CDR1 is LNHDA, CDR2 SQIVND (reference sequence). The V gene lost 4 bases and the J gene lost 0 bases, with 10 bases spanning the gap. The CDR3 has 15 residues. The CDR3 is CASSTTAYSNQPQHF. CDR3 nucleotide sequence: TGTGCCAGTAGTACGACAGCATATAGCAATCAGCCCCAGCATTTT.

The chain carries TRBV24-1 and TRBJ2-1; 10 bases are shared with TRBD2. The length of the CDR3 is 16 residues. Germline CDR1 KGHDR, CDR2 SFDVKD. V gave up 3 bases and J gave up 5 bases; unmatched junction bases: 6. The CDR3: CATSDPGLAENNEQFF. CDR3 coding DNA: TGTGCCACCAGTGATCCCGGACTAGCGGAAAACAATGAGCAGTTCTTC.